This T cell receptor beta chain was captured by sequencing in a study of CD8+CD57+ T cells in acquired aplastic anemia. In the study overall: Sorted CD4+ and CD8+ cells gave an average of about 3 ug of DNA. Roughly 10.8 million reads were obtained on average for healthy donor CD4+ cells.

Trimming cost V 3 bases and J 14 bases, with 11 bases left between them. This CDR3 spans 11 amino acids. This clonotype was counted ten times or more. Its antigen is as yet unknown. Profiling of TCR beta VDJ combinations and CDR3 sequences used genomic DNA as template. TCRdb passed the reads through MiXCR, listing each CDR3 protein once. The sample shows about 200,000 distinct CDR3 sequences, almost 35% of them seen only once. General study results and limits: Patients were compared with controls for CD8+ Simpson's diversity, and no significant difference emerged. It was found that roughly 29 CD8+ CDR3 sequences were shared between patients and controls.

The rearrangement links TRBV12-3 or TRBV12-4 to TRBJ2-1; TRBD1 might be the D (6 bases). The source material was sorted CD4+, CD8+, or CD8+CD57+ T cells (not recorded which) from PBMCs. This clonotype was obtained from a human donor in good health, serving as a control. In DNA, the CDR3 is TGTGCCAGCAGTTTCGGACAGTTGGAGTTCTTC. Its translation: CASSFGQLEFF.